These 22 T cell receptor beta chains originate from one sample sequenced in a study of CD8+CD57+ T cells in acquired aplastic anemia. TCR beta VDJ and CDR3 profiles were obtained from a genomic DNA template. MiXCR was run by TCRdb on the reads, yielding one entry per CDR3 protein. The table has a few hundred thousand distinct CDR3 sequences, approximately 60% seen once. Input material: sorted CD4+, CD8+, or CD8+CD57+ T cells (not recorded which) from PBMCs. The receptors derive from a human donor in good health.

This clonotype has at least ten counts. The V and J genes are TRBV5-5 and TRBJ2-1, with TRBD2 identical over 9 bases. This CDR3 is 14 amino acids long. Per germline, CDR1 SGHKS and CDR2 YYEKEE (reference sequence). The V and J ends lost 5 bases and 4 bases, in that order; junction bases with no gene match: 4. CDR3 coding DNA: TGTGCCAGCAGTATGAGCGGGGGGTACAATGAGCAGTTCTTC. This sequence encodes CASSMSGGYNEQFF.

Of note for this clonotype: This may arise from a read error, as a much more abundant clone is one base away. The CDR3 region is CASRYSLREGGYTF. The CDR3 nucleotides read TGTGCCAGCAGATACTCGTTGCGAGAGGGCGGCTACACCTTC. This chain joins TRBV10-2 and TRBJ1-2; D gene unclear. CDR3 length: 14 residues. CDR1 and CDR2 (germline): WSHSY, SAAADI.

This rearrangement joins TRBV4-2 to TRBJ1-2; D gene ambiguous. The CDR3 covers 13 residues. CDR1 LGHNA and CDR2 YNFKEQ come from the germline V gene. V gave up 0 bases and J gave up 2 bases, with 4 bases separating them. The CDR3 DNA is TGTGCCAGCAGCCAAGAAGTAAACTATGGCTACACCTTC. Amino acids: CASSQEVNYGYTF.

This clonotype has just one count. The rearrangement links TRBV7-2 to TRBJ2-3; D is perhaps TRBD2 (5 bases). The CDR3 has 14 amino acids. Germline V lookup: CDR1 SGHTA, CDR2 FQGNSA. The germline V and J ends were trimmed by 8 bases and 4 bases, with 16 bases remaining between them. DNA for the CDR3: TGTGCCAGCGGCTACAGAGGGATTGCAGATACGCAGTATTTT. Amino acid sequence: CASGYRGIADTQYF.

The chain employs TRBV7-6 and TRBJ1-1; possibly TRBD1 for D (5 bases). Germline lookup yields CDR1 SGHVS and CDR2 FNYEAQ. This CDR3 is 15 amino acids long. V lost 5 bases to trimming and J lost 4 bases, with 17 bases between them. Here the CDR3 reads CASSPTGSGGTEAFF. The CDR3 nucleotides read TGTGCCAGCAGCCCGACCGGGTCCGGGGGCACTGAAGCTTTCTTT.

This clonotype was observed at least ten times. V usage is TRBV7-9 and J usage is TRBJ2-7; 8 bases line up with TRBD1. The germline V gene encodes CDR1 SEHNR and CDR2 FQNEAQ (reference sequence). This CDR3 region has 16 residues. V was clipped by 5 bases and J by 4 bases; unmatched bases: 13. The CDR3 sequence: CASSVEPGQAWYEQYF. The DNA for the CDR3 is TGTGCCAGCAGCGTCGAACCGGGACAGGCCTGGTACGAGCAGTACTTC.

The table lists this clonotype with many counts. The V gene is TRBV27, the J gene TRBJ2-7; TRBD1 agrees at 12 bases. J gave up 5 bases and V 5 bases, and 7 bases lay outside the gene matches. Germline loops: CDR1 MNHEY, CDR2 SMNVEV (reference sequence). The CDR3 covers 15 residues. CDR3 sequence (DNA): TGTGCCAGCAGTGTCGGGACAGGGGGCTTGAACGAGCAGTACTTC. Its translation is CASSVGTGGLNEQYF.

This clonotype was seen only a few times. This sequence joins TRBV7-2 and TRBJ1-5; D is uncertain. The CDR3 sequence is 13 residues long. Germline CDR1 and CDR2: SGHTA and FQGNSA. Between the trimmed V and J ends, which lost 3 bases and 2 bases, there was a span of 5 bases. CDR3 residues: CASSLMGNQPQHF. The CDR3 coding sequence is TGTGCCAGCAGCTTGATGGGCAATCAGCCCCAGCATTTT.

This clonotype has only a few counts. CDR3 DNA sequence: TGCAGTGCTAAAGGGGGGGGGGCGTACGAGCAGTACTTC. It translates to CSAKGGGAYEQYF. The chain couples TRBV20-1 to TRBJ2-7, with D possibly being TRBD2 (7 bases). Germline-derived CDR1 and CDR2 are DFQATT and SNEGSKA (reference sequence). V lost 4 bases to trimming and J lost 4 bases, with 14 bases between them. CDR3 size: 13 residues.

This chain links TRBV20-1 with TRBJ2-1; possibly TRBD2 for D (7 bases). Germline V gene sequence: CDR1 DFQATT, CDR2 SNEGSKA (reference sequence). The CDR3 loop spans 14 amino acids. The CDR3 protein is CMPGGPLADNEQFF. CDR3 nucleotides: TGCATGCCCGGGGGGCCGTTAGCTGACAATGAGCAGTTCTTC.

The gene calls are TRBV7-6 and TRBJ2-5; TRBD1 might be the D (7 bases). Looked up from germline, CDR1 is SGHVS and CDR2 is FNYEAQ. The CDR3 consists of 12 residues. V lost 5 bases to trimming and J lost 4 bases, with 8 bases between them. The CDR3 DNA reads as TGTGCCAGCAGCCAGGGGGGAGAGACCCAGTACTTC. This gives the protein CASSQGGETQYF.

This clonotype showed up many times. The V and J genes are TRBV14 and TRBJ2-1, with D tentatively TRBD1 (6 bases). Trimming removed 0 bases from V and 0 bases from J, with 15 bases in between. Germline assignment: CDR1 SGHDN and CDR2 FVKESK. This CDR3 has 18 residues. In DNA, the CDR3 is TGTGCCAGCAGCCAAGATCCCGGACAGCTCTACTCCTACAATGAGCAGTTCTTC. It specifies CASSQDPGQLYSYNEQFF. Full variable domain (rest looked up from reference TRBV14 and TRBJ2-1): EAGVTQFPSHSVIEKGQTVTLRCDPISGHDNLYWYRRVMGKEIKFLLHFVKESKQDESGMPNNRFLAERTGGTYSTLKVQPAELEDSGVYFCASSQDPGQLYSYNEQFFGPGTRLTVL.

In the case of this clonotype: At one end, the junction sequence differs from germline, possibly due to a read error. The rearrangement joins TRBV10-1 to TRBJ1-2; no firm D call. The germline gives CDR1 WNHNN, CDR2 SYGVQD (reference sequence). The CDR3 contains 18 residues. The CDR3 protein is CAISDPGEGSTRGYGYTF. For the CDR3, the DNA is TGTGCCATCAGTGACCCCGGTGAAGGTTCTACGCGGGGCTATGGCTACACCTTC.

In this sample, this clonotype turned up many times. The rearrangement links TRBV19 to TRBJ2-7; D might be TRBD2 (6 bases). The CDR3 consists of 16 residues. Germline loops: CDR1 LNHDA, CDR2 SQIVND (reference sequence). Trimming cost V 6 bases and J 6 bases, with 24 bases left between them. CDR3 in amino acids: CASSAVGTAGISEQYF. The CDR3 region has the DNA TGTGCCAGTAGCGCCGTAGGGACTGCTGGGATCTCCGAGCAGTACTTC.

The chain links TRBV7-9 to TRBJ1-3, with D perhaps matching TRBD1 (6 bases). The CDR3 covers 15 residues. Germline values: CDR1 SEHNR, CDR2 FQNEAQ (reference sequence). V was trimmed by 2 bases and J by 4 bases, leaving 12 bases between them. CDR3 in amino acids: CASSLFRTAGNTIYF. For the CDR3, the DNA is TGTGCCAGCAGCTTATTCCGGACAGCAGGAAACACCATATATTTT.

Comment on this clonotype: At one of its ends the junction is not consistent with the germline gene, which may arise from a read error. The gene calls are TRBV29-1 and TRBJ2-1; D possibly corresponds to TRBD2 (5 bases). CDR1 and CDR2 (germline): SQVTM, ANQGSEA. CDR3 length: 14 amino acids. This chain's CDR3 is CSVEDAGVYNEQFF. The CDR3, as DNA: TGTAGCGTTGAAGATGCTGGGGTCTACAATGAGCAGTTCTTC.

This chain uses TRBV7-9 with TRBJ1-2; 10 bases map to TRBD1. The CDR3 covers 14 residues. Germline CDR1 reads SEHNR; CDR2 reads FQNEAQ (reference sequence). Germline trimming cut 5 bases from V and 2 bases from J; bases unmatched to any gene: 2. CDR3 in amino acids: CASSGDRGNYGYTF. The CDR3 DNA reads TGTGCCAGCAGCGGGGACAGGGGAAACTATGGCTACACCTTC.

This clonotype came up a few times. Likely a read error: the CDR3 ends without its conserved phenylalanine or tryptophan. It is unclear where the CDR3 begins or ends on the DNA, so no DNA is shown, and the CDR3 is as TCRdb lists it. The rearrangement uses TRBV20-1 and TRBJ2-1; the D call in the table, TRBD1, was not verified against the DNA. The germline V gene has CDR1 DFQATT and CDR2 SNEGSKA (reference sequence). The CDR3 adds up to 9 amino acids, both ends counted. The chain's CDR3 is CSARPGQAV.

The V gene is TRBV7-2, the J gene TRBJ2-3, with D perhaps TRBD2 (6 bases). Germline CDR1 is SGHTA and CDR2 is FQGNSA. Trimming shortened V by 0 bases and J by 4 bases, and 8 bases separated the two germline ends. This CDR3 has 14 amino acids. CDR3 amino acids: CASSLASGADTQYF. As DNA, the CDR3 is TGTGCCAGCAGCTTAGCGTCGGGAGCAGATACGCAGTATTTT.

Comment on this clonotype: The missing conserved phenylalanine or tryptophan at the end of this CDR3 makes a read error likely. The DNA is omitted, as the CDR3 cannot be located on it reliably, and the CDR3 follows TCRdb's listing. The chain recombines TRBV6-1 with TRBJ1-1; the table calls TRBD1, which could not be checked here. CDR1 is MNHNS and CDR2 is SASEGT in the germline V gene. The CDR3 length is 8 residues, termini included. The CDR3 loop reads CASTGRAA.

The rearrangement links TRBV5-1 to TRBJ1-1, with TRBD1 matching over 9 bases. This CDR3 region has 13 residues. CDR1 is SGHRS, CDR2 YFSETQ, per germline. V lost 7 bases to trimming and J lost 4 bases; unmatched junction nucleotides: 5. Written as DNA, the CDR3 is TGCGCCAGCCGACAGGGGGGAGGCACTGAAGCTTTCTTT. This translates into CASRQGGGTEAFF.

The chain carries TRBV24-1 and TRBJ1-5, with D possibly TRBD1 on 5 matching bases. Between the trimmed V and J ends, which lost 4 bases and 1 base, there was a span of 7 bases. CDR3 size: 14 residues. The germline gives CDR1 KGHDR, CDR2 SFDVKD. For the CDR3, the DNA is TGTGCCACCAGTGAGGGGCACAGCAATCAGCCCCAGCATTTT. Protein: CATSEGHSNQPQHF.